These 20 T cell receptor beta chains originate from one sample sequenced in a study of control samples from healthy donors and cancer patients. Libraries were prepared by immunoSEQ multiplex PCR; TCRdb keeps only in-frame clonotypes and omits some of them. The sample includes hundreds of thousands of clones, 90% of them seen just once. Input material: PBMCs. These receptors originate from a man aged 35 to 55 with head and neck cancer.

The chain recombines TRBV9 with TRBJ2-2, with D uncertain. CDR3 length: 15 residues. Germline CDR1 SGDLS, CDR2 YYNGEE. Trimming left V 4 bases short and J 4 bases short, with 14 bases between. The CDR3, as DNA: TGTGCCAGCAGCCCCGACGTCACCCCCACCGGGGAGCTGTTTTTT. Protein product: CASSPDVTPTGELFF.

This clone appeared a few times. The chain carries TRBV10-3 and TRBJ2-6; the D is unclear. V was shortened by 3 bases and J by 0 bases, with 3 bases between the two germline ends. This CDR3 is 14 amino acids long. Germline V lookup: CDR1 ENHRY, CDR2 SYGVKD. The CDR3 nucleotides read TGTGCCATCAGTGATGCCTCTGGGGCCAACGTCCTGACTTTC. Its protein product is CAISDASGANVLTF.

V is TRBV3-1 (or the pseudogene TRBV3-2) and J is TRBJ2-6, with 11 bases lining up with TRBD1. Trimming at V came to 5 bases and at J to 3 bases, leaving 9 bases not matched to a gene. The V gene's germline CDR1 is LGHDT and CDR2 YNNKEL (reference sequence). The CDR3 has 18 amino acids. The CDR3 DNA is TGTGCCAGCAGCTACCGGGACAGGGGGTTCCGTGGGGCCAACGTCCTGACTTTC. As protein: CASSYRDRGFRGANVLTF.

The chain's CDR3 is CASNSGQGARETQYF. CDR3 in DNA: TGTGCCAGCAACTCAGGCCAGGGGGCAAGGGAGACCCAGTACTTC. The rearrangement uses TRBV11-2 and TRBJ2-5; 8 positions match TRBD1. Germline assignment: CDR1 SGHAT and CDR2 FQNNGV. This CDR3 is 15 amino acids long. V trimming: 7 bases; J trimming: 5 bases; junction bases outside the gene matches: 12.

The gene calls are TRBV9 and TRBJ2-7, with 11 bases fitting TRBD1. V lost 4 bases, J lost 2 bases, and 8 bases stayed unmatched. CDR1 SGDLS and CDR2 YYNGEE come from the germline V gene. The CDR3 is made up of 16 amino acids. CDR3 sequence (DNA): TGTGCCAGCAGCTCCGGGGGGACAGGGGGACCCTACGAGCAGTACTTC. Protein: CASSSGGTGGPYEQYF.

J is TRBJ2-7 and V is TRBV2; perhaps TRBD1 as D (5 bases). Germline lookup yields CDR1 SNHLY and CDR2 FYNNEI. Trimming left V 6 bases short and J 2 bases short, with 17 bases between. This CDR3 has 15 amino acids. Here the CDR3 DNA reads TGTGCCAGCAGCCCCAGGGTCGGCGCAACCTACGAGCAGTACTTC. It specifies CASSPRVGATYEQYF.

V and J are TRBV23-1 and TRBJ2-2; D is possibly TRBD2 (6 bases). TRBV23-1 is filed as an ORF, its function uncertain. CDR3 size: 18 residues. Deletions cut 4 bases from V and 1 base from J, with 19 bases between. The CDR3 region is CASSRPAMSGENTGELFF. In DNA, the CDR3 is TGCGCCAGCAGTCGCCCGGCTATGTCGGGGGAGAACACCGGGGAGCTGTTTTTT.

V gene TRBV6-6 combines with J gene TRBJ1-2; D remains ambiguous. V lost 2 bases and J 8 bases, leaving 12 bases between the germline ends. CDR1 and CDR2 (germline): MNHNY, SVGAGI (reference sequence). The CDR3 length is 13 residues. The DNA for the CDR3 is TGTGCCAGCAGTTACCCAGACCTAAAAGGCTACACCTTC. This translates into CASSYPDLKGYTF.

The chain's CDR3 is CASRRPGQGTTKDEQYF. The CDR3 DNA follows: TGTGCCAGCAGACGTCCGGGACAGGGGACGACTAAAGACGAGCAGTACTTC. The chain links TRBV28 to TRBJ2-7; 10 nucleotides agree with TRBD1. The J segment lost 5 bases and the V segment lost 6 bases, leaving 16 bases of the junction unmatched. The CDR3 covers 17 residues. Germline loops: CDR1 MDHEN, CDR2 SYDVKM.

This rearrangement joins TRBV6-5 to TRBJ2-5, with D maybe TRBD2 (6 bases). The germline CDR1 and CDR2 sequences are MNHEY and SVGAGI. The germline V and J ends were trimmed by 6 bases and 5 bases, with 19 bases remaining between them. The CDR3 totals 15 residues. The CDR3 sequence: CASSPLGTLKETQYF. The CDR3 nucleotides are TGTGCCAGCAGCCCCCTAGGGACTCTCAAGGAGACCCAGTACTTC.

The chain has TRBV10-3 and TRBJ1-5; 12 bases are shared with TRBD1. With V trimmed by 0 bases and J by 6 bases, 3 bases remained unmatched. The CDR3 loop spans 16 amino acids. Germline CDR1 and CDR2: ENHRY and SYGVKD. The CDR3: CAISESGQGAGQPQHF. Written as DNA, the CDR3 is TGTGCCATCAGTGAGTCGGGACAGGGGGCAGGTCAGCCCCAGCATTTT.

Points on this clone: At the DNA level, this CDR3 is encoded by other sequences in the same sample as well. The genes are TRBV6-5 and TRBJ1-1, with D tentatively TRBD1 (5 bases). CDR3 length: 13 amino acids. Trimming left V 7 bases short and J 4 bases short, with 13 bases between. Germline CDR1 and CDR2: MNHEY and SVGAGI. CDR3 residues: CASTYGGGTEAFF. The CDR3 nucleotides read TGTGCCAGCACCTACGGGGGGGGCACTGAAGCTTTCTTT.

V gene TRBV5-4 combines with J gene TRBJ1-6, with D uncertain. The CDR3 is made up of 15 amino acids. V lost 0 bases and J lost 7, with 11 bases in between. Germline V gene lookup returns CDR1 SGHNT and CDR2 YYREEE (reference sequence). CDR3 in amino acids: CASSLGWDVNSPLHF. In nucleotides, the CDR3 is TGTGCCAGCAGCTTGGGATGGGATGTCAATTCACCCCTCCACTTT.

The V call is TRBV6-5, the J call TRBJ1-2; weak D call: TRBD1 (5 bases). Germline V CDR1 and CDR2: MNHEY, SVGAGI. V was cut by 6 bases and J by 4 bases, with 15 bases left in between. The CDR3 extends over 14 amino acids. Here the CDR3 reads CASRPPGLGYGYTF. CDR3 in DNA: TGTGCCAGCAGGCCGCCGGGGCTTGGCTATGGCTACACCTTC.

The rearrangement uses TRBV11-2 and TRBJ1-5, with TRBD1 as a possible D gene (5 bases). The CDR3 runs to 13 residues. CDR1 is SGHAT, CDR2 FQNNGV, per germline. The V and J ends lost 5 bases and 3 bases respectively, with 8 bases between them. The CDR3 DNA follows: TGTGCCAGCAGCCAAGGGGTCAATCAGCCCCAGCATTTT. Translating it yields CASSQGVNQPQHF.

The chain has TRBV3-1 (or the pseudogene TRBV3-2) and TRBJ1-4, with a weak D call TRBD1 (5 bases). CDR1 and CDR2 from the germline V gene are LGHDT and YNNKEL (reference sequence). This CDR3 has 12 amino acids. V lost 7 bases and J lost 7, with 10 bases in between. CDR3 region: CASTGRGEKLFF. The CDR3 DNA is TGTGCCAGCACAGGGCGTGGTGAAAAACTGTTTTTT.

V usage is TRBV19 and J usage is TRBJ1-5; D is unresolved. CDR1 LNHDA and CDR2 SQIVND come from the germline V gene (reference sequence). This CDR3 has 14 amino acids. Trimming left V 3 bases short and J 7 bases short, with 13 bases between. CDR3 nucleotide sequence: TGTGCCAGTAGTATCTCTGGCCCAGCACAGCCCCAGCATTTT. This encodes CASSISGPAQPQHF.

V and J are TRBV6-6 and TRBJ1-1; 7 positions agree with TRBD1. Unmatched junction bases numbered 4, after V lost 5 bases and J lost 1 base. CDR1 is MNHNY, CDR2 SVGAGI, per germline (reference sequence). This CDR3 spans 14 amino acids. The CDR3 loop is CASSPGQTNTEAFF. In DNA form, the CDR3 reads TGTGCCAGCAGTCCGGGACAGACGAACACTGAAGCTTTCTTT.

The chain combines TRBV10-2 with TRBJ2-7, with TRBD2 identical over 12 bases. The CDR3 consists of 13 residues. Germline V CDR1 and CDR2: WSHSY, SAAADI. V lost 7 bases to trimming and J lost 12 bases; unmatched junction nucleotides: 10. The CDR3 nucleotides are TGCGCCAGCAACCCTAGCGGGGGGGGGCCAGCGTACTTC. Its translation is CASNPSGGGPAYF.

The J gene is TRBJ1-1, the V gene TRBV27; the match to TRBD1 covers 9 bases. There are 16 residues in the CDR3. Germline V lookup: CDR1 MNHEY, CDR2 SMNVEV (reference sequence). With 2 bases clipped from V and 3 bases from J, the junction kept 7 bases outside the gene matches. CDR3 DNA sequence: TGTGCCAGCAGTTTAGACAGGGGGTACCAAGACACTGAAGCTTTCTTT. It codes for CASSLDRGYQDTEAFF.